What follows are 3 T cell receptor beta chains derived from one specimen sequenced in a study of blood T cell repertoires in COVID-19. Clones were read by immunoSEQ multiplex PCR, and TCRdb kept only the in-frame ones, dropping some. The sample includes 150,000 or so clones, about four fifths seen only once; the top ten take approximately 3.9%. Source material: peripheral blood. The receptors come from a woman aged 60 to 75 with acute or convalescent COVID-19.

The chain carries TRBV27 and TRBJ1-5; 8 bases agree with TRBD1. Germline CDR1 MNHEY, CDR2 SMNVEV (reference sequence). V lost 5 bases and J lost 5; bases outside the gene matches: 5. The CDR3 runs 14 residues. The CDR3 DNA is TGTGCCAGCAGTAACTACAGGGGGGATCAGCCCCAGCATTTT. It encodes CASSNYRGDQPQHF.

The chain uses TRBV28 and TRBJ2-1; tentatively, D is TRBD2 (6 bases). This CDR3 comprises 17 residues. Germline V lookup: CDR1 MDHEN, CDR2 SYDVKM. V was trimmed by 3 bases and J by 0 bases, leaving 15 bases between them. The CDR3 is CASSFPRDGSSYNEQFF. The CDR3 DNA follows: TGTGCCAGCAGTTTCCCTCGGGACGGGAGCTCCTACAATGAGCAGTTCTTC.

J is TRBJ2-5 and V is TRBV2; D is ambiguous. CDR3 length: 15 amino acids. V lost 1 base and J 4 bases, leaving 13 bases between the germline ends. Germline CDR1 SNHLY, CDR2 FYNNEI. The CDR3 reads CASSEGPTVAETQYF. As DNA, the CDR3 is TGTGCCAGCAGTGAAGGACCTACAGTGGCAGAGACCCAGTACTTC.